The 17 T cell receptor beta chains below all came from one sample that was sequenced in a study of T cells in Graves' hyperthyroidism and ophthalmopathy. RNA transcripts served as the template for amplifying TCR beta CDR3 regions. HTBI primers were employed in a first-round RT-PCR of the TCR CDR3. TCRdb processed the multiplex PCR reads anew with MiXCR; each CDR3 protein has one entry. The repertoire holds 300,000 to 400,000 distinct CDR3 sequences, around 14% seen once, with roughly 24% in the top ten. Sequencing was carried out using blood. Every receptor here comes from a woman aged 30 to 39 with Graves' hyperthyroidism.

This clonotype was picked up many times. This rearrangement joins TRBV2 to TRBJ2-1; tentative D call: TRBD1 (5 bases). The length of the CDR3 is 15 residues. The V and J ends lost 5 bases and 6 bases respectively, with 17 bases between them. Germline values: CDR1 SNHLY, CDR2 FYNNEI. CDR3 protein: CASSSTYSGRNEQFF. For the CDR3, the DNA is TGTGCCAGCAGTTCTACTTACTCAGGGCGCAATGAGCAGTTCTTC.

Remarks on this clonotype: This clone may be a read error of a much larger clone one base away. This chain links TRBV20-1 with TRBJ2-5, with D unresolved. CDR3 length: 10 residues. Germline CDR1 DFQATT, CDR2 SNEGSKA (reference sequence). The CDR3 sequence: CSEAKEAQYF. As DNA, the CDR3 is TGCAGTGAGGCGAAAGAGGCCCAGTACTTC.

This clonotype has just a few counts. The chain recombines TRBV6-2 or TRBV6-3 with TRBJ2-3, with D perhaps matching TRBD2 (6 bases). CDR1 and CDR2 from the germline V gene are MNHEY and SVGEGT. CDR3 length: 14 residues. Deletions cut 8 bases from V and 2 bases from J, with 14 bases between. This CDR3 is CASGHSGVTDTQYF. The DNA for the CDR3 is TGTGCCAGCGGACATAGCGGTGTCACAGATACGCAGTATTTT.

This clonotype was detected many times. The rearrangement joins TRBV28 to TRBJ2-5, with 8 bases matching TRBD2. CDR1 and CDR2 (germline): MDHEN, SYDVKM. Trimming removed 6 bases from V and 2 bases from J; junction bases left unmatched: 11. The CDR3 totals 16 residues. The CDR3 is CASSIFSTGGQETQYF. CDR3 coding DNA: TGTGCCAGCAGCATATTTTCCACGGGGGGGCAAGAGACCCAGTACTTC.

This clonotype was found many times. The rearrangement uses TRBV7-3 and TRBJ1-5, with 7 positions matching TRBD1. This CDR3 is built from 13 residues. Germline V gene data show CDR1 as SGHTA and CDR2 as FQGTGA. With 8 bases clipped from V and 4 bases from J, the junction kept 5 bases outside the gene matches. The CDR3 bases are TGTGCCAGCTCAACAGGGGCGAATCAGCCCCAGCATTTT. Encoded protein: CASSTGANQPQHF. Looking up the rest from reference TRBV7-3 and TRBJ1-5 gives the full variable domain: GAGVSQTPSNKVTEKGKYVELRCDPISGHTALYWYRQSLGQGPEFLIYFQGTGAADDSGLPNDRFFAVRPEGSVSTLKIQRTERGDSAVYLCASSTGANQPQHFGDGTRLSIL.

This clonotype occurred many times. V and J are TRBV15 and TRBJ1-5; tentatively, D is TRBD1 (6 bases). Looked up from germline, CDR1 is LNHNV and CDR2 is YYDKDF (reference sequence). The CDR3 length is 15 residues. V lost 7 bases and J lost 1, with 14 bases in between. Written as DNA, the CDR3 is TGTGCCACCACCCCTAAGGGGGGCAGCAATCAGCCCCAGCATTTT. Protein product: CATTPKGGSNQPQHF.

V usage is TRBV10-2 and J usage is TRBJ2-3; the match to TRBD2 covers 10 bases. The CDR3 loop spans 14 amino acids. Trimming removed 6 bases from V and 5 bases from J; junction bases left unmatched: 5. Germline CDR1 and CDR2: WSHSY and SAAADI. For the CDR3, the DNA is TGCGCCAGCAGGAAGAGCGGGGGGGGAGATACGCAGTATTTT. Translation gives CASRKSGGGDTQYF.

This clonotype occurred many times. V is TRBV2 and J is TRBJ2-5; D gene uncertain. With 7 bases removed from V and 4 bases from J, the gap between germline ends came to 16 bases. Germline V gives CDR1 SNHLY, CDR2 FYNNEI. This CDR3 spans 14 amino acids. This CDR3 is CASTEEGNRETQYF. The DNA of the CDR3 is TGTGCCAGCACCGAGGAAGGCAACAGAGAGACCCAGTACTTC.

This clonotype has ten or more counts. The chain recombines TRBV24-1 with TRBJ1-2; perhaps TRBD1 as D (5 bases). Trimming removed 4 bases from V and 4 bases from J, with 12 bases in between. The CDR3 spans 14 residues. Germline values: CDR1 KGHDR, CDR2 SFDVKD. CDR3 loop: CATSEGTGVYGYTF. In nucleotides, the CDR3 is TGTGCCACCAGTGAGGGCACAGGAGTCTATGGCTACACCTTC.

This clonotype was seen repeatedly, ten times or more. The V gene is TRBV2, the J gene TRBJ1-6, with unresolved D. CDR3 length: 15 residues. Germline V gives CDR1 SNHLY, CDR2 FYNNEI. Deletions cut 7 bases from V and 0 bases from J, with 10 bases between. CDR3 sequence (DNA): TGTGCCAGCACTATCGGGAGCTCCTATAATTCACCCCTCCACTTT. Its protein product is CASTIGSSYNSPLHF.

The gene calls are TRBV20-1 and TRBJ1-1; D not resolved. The CDR3 is 10 residues long. Germline V lookup: CDR1 DFQATT, CDR2 SNEGSKA (reference sequence). Trimming took off 6 bases at V and 10 bases at J, with 12 bases between the two ends. CDR3 region: CSAGSSVAFF. CDR3 bases: TGCAGTGCCGGGTCCTCGGTAGCTTTCTTT.

This clonotype was recorded many times. This chain uses TRBV24-1 with TRBJ2-1; TRBD1 matches 7 bases. V was clipped by 7 bases and J by 9 bases; unmatched bases: 5. Germline V gene lookup returns CDR1 KGHDR and CDR2 SFDVKD. This CDR3 is 12 amino acids long. Here the CDR3 reads CATRGQSSEQFF. The DNA for the CDR3 is TGTGCCACCAGGGGACAGTCTTCTGAGCAGTTCTTC.

There are many counts of this clonotype. The rearrangement uses TRBV28 and TRBJ1-1; 8 positions agree with TRBD1. V was clipped by 1 base and J by 4 bases; unmatched bases: 8. CDR3 length equals 16 residues. Germline V gene data show CDR1 as MDHEN and CDR2 as SYDVKM. CDR3 coding DNA: TGTGCCAGCAGTTTATCAGGGGGCGGGTTGGGCACTGAAGCTTTCTTT. Amino acid sequence: CASSLSGGGLGTEAFF.

This clonotype was detected ten times or more. This sequence joins TRBV7-3 and TRBJ2-1; 9 positions match TRBD2. The CDR3 runs to 15 residues. Germline V gene lookup returns CDR1 SGHTA and CDR2 FQGTGA. V gave up 2 bases and J gave up 3 bases; unmatched junction bases: 2. CDR3 amino acids: CASSLSTSGYNEQFF. The CDR3 bases are TGTGCCAGCAGCTTATCGACTAGCGGCTACAATGAGCAGTTCTTC.

This clonotype came up many times. The V call is TRBV11-2, the J call TRBJ2-7; 11 bases align to TRBD2. CDR3 length equals 15 residues. The ends lost 4 bases at V and 5 bases at J; junction bases unmatched: 7. The germline V gene has CDR1 SGHAT and CDR2 FQNNGV. The CDR3 sequence: CASSSVAGGRHEQYF. DNA of the CDR3: TGTGCCAGCAGCTCCGTAGCGGGAGGGAGGCACGAGCAGTACTTC.

Only a few counts were recorded for this clonotype. The chain employs TRBV6-2 or TRBV6-3 and TRBJ1-5; D perhaps matches TRBD1 (5 bases). The CDR3 has 14 amino acids. Germline CDR1 reads MNHEY; CDR2 reads SVGEGT. Trimming stripped 5 bases from V and 6 bases from J, with 14 bases between. CDR3 residues: CASSREGRAQPQHF. In DNA, the CDR3 is TGTGCCAGCAGTAGAGAAGGCAGGGCTCAGCCCCAGCATTTT.

This clonotype has more than one count but fewer than ten. V is TRBV6-1 and J is TRBJ1-4, with a possible D match to TRBD1 (6 bases). Deletions cut 6 bases from V and 3 bases from J, with 11 bases between. This CDR3 has 14 residues. CDR1 is MNHNS, CDR2 SASEGT, per germline. The CDR3 region has the DNA TGTGCCAGCAGCCCAGGACAGTCTAATGAAAAACTGTTTTTT. Its protein is CASSPGQSNEKLFF.